This T cell receptor beta chain was recovered during a study of CD8+ T cells in alopecia areata (dated by TCRdb to 2017 to 2018). Describing the broader study: Skin from C3H/HeJ donors aged about 6-13 months with spontaneous alopecia was grafted onto female C3H/HeJ recipients aged roughly 6-10 weeks. immunoSEQ multiplex PCR using 35 Vbeta forward primers and 13 Jbeta reverse primers was used to amplify TCRbeta CDR3 regions. RNA came from the PAXgene miRNA kit for fixed scalp, the miRNeasy kit for PBMCs, and the RNeasy kit for mouse skin. In both human patients and the C3H/HeJ mouse model, the study applied high-throughput TCRbeta sequencing to look at T cell clonal expansion in alopecia areata. Human TCRbeta sequencing covered scalp tissue and sorted CD4+ and CD8+ peripheral blood T cells from patchy and totalis/universalis alopecia areata patients and healthy controls. Scalp clonality was compared across normal scalp (n=4), patchy alopecia areata scalp (n=8), and alopecia totalis/universalis scalp (n=8). Study-wide conclusions, independent of this receptor: Shared TCR sequences between patients were less evident than in mice, which may be partly attributable to HLA diversity in the patient population. Compared with normal scalp, lesional scalp had higher clonality and more expanded CD8+ clones, particularly in alopecia totalis/universalis, a pattern that suggests antigenic drive. Resident alphabeta T cells in normal human skin are also sequenced, complicating scalp TCR repertoire analysis, unlike mouse skin dominated by gammadelta T cells.

The library was prepared using the immunoSEQ multiplex PCR assay. RNA was extracted from all samples and reverse transcribed into cDNA, which served as template for TCR sequencing. First-strand cDNA was synthesized with SuperScript III using a 2:1 mix of oligo-dT and random hexamers. Amplification bias was assessed with a synthetic immune receptor repertoire, and residual bias was removed computationally. Sequencing of the libraries was done on Illumina HiSeq using 60 bp reads that spanned the CDR3 and were read from J toward V. In the original analysis: Raw reads were preprocessed for error removal, and CDR3 was defined according to IMGT conventions as running from the conserved cysteine to phenylalanine. To get clonality, Shannon entropy was normalized by log2 of the number of productive unique TCRs and the result was subtracted from 1. Scalp TCRbeta sequences were cross-referenced with sorted blood CD4 and CD8 repertoires so that the CD4 or CD8 identity of scalp clones could be inferred. TCRdb took over this immuneACCESS table, retaining in-frame rearrangements with V and J assigned. Such tables are incomplete; in checked studies, under half of the missing clones stem from an unresolved V gene, and the remainder is unexplained. V and J calls and clone size are as listed in that table; D and trimming were resolved from the DNA. There are 90,000 to 130,000 clones in this sample, and none of them is a singleton. The top ten clones comprise 15% to 20% of the sample.

The CDR3 measures 13 amino acids from cysteine to phenylalanine. The DNA has 27 bases, all within the CDR3, and is read from base 1. CDR1 and CDR2 (MNHDT, YYDKIL) derive from the germline V gene. Remarks on this clone: No cognate antigen has been identified for it. Gene names, together with germline sequences, are murine for this receptor. The read comes to an end 4 residues before the CDR3 does, leaving the germline J gene to fill in the end.

Here the chain combines TRBV17 and TRBJ2-1; the D gene is possibly TRBD2, with 6 bases matching. The receptor comes from a C3H/HeJ mouse with alopecia areata. Mice belonging to this strain carry MHC haplotype H2-k. The sequenced material came from lesional skin. The CDR3: CASSRGGVAEQFF. The part of the CDR3 DNA that was read is TGTGCTAGCAGTAGAGGGGGGGTGGCT.